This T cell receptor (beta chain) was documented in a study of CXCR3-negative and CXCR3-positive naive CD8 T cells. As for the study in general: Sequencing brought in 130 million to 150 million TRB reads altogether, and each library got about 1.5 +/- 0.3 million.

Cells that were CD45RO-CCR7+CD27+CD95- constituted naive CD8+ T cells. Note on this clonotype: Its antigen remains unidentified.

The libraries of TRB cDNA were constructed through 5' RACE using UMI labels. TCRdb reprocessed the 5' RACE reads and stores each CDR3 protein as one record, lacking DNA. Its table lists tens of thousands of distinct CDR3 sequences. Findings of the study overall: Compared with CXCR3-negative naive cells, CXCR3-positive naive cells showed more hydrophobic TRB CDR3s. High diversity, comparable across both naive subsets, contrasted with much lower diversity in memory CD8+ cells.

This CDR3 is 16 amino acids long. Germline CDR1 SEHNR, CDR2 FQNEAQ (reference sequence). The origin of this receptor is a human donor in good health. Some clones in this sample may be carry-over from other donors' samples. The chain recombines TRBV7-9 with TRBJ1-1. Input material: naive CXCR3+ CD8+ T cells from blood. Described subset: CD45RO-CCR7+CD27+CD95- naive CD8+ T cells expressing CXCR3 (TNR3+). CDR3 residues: CASSLGGQLDHSEAFF. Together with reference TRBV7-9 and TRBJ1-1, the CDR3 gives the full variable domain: DTGVSQNPRHKITKRGQNVTFRCDPISEHNRLYWYRQTLGQGPEFLTYFQNEAQLEKSRLLSDRFSAERPKGSFSTLEIQRTEQGDSAMYLCASSLGGQLDHSEAFFGQGTRLTVV.